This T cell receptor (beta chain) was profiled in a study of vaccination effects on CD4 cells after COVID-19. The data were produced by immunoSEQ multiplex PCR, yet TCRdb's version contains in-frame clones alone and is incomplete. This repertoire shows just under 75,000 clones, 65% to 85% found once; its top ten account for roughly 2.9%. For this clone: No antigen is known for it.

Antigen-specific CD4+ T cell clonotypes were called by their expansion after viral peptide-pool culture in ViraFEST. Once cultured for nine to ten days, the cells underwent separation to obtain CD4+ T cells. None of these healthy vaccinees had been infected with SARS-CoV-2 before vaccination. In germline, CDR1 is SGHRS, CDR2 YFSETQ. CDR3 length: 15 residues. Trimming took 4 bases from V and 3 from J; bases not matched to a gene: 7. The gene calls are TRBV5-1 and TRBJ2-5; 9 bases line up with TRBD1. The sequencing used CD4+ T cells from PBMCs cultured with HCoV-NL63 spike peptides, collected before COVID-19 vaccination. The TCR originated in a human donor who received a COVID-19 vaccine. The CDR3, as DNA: TGCGCCAGCAGCACGACAGGGGGTGGTGAAGAGACCCAGTACTTC. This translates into CASSTTGGGEETQYF.